This TCR beta chain was documented in a study of naive and memory T cell subsets. Findings and caveats of the study: Especially in CD8 cells, naive repertoires contained a few larger clonotypes, possibly CD45RA-re-expressing memory cells. Naive and memory subsets had different power law exponents for TCR abundance.

On this clonotype itself: Its antigen is unknown.

CD4+ T cell IFNgamma after overnight CMV lysate exposure gave donor CMV status. CD8 T cells were positively selected from what remained after CD4 positive selection. An equimolar mix of two oligonucleotides served as the beta constant-region primer for TRBC1 and TRBC2. The ligated cDNA underwent four PCR rounds using SP2 and nested alpha and beta constant-region primers. Ligation attached a single-stranded oligonucleotide with a 12-nucleotide UMI and the SP2 primer to the cDNA 3' end. MiXCR, run by TCRdb on the UMI-ligation and nested PCR reads, gives a single entry per CDR3 protein. Here the sample spans more than 120,000 distinct CDR3 sequences, approximately 21% being singletons. This TCR derives from a human donor in good health. Sequencing used naive CD8+ T cells from blood.

The CDR3 loop is CASSYAGAGGPGDTQYF. CDR3 DNA: TGTGCCAGCAGTTACGCCGGGGCGGGAGGGCCGGGAGATACGCAGTATTTT. V and J are TRBV6-5 and TRBJ2-3, with 9 bases that match TRBD2. This CDR3 has 17 amino acids. CDR1 is MNHEY and CDR2 is SVGAGI in the germline V gene. Unmatched junction bases numbered 11, after V lost 2 bases and J lost 5 bases.